The rows below give T cell receptor beta chains drawn from one sample of a study of blood T cell repertoires in COVID-19. Produced via immunoSEQ multiplex PCR; TCRdb's table is partial and in-frame only. The repertoire consists of around 290,000 clones, with approximately 90% occurring once and the leading ten covering 2.2%. The sequenced material came from peripheral blood. All receptors derive from a woman in her twenties or thirties with COVID-19, enrolled during active disease. The CDR3 runs from the conserved cysteine through the conserved F or W. The order of the fields is V gene, J gene, CDR3 protein.

v_call: TRBV6-5
j_call: TRBJ2-3
cdr3_aa: CASSYSSGGQLDTQYF

v_call: TRBV5-1
j_call: TRBJ1-1
cdr3_aa: CASSQGTLPGQFSEAFF

v_call: TRBV29-1
j_call: TRBJ2-7
cdr3_aa: CSVAKGNYEQYF

v_call: TRBV5-4
j_call: TRBJ2-3
cdr3_aa: CASSPLAPGGSDTQYF

v_call: TRBV11-3
j_call: TRBJ2-1
cdr3_aa: CASSITSGSVREQFF

v_call: TRBV19
j_call: TRBJ1-2
cdr3_aa: CASSTGSNYGYTF

v_call: TRBV30
j_call: TRBJ1-6
cdr3_aa: CAWGRWRNSPLHF

v_call: TRBV10-1
j_call: TRBJ2-3
cdr3_aa: CASSDAGYTQYF

v_call: TRBV5-4
j_call: TRBJ2-7
cdr3_aa: CASSPNGGPLSYEQYF

v_call: TRBV6-2/TRBV6-3
j_call: TRBJ1-1
cdr3_aa: CASSPTGEWGRGGEAFF

v_call: TRBV12-3/TRBV12-4
j_call: TRBJ1-2
cdr3_aa: CASTPGQGGGYTF

v_call: TRBV5-1
j_call: TRBJ2-2
cdr3_aa: CASSLGQPTGELFF

v_call: TRBV11-2
j_call: TRBJ2-3
cdr3_aa: CASSLYPSSGSPDTQYF

v_call: TRBV7-9
j_call: TRBJ1-3
cdr3_aa: CAVYPGGPSPGNTIYF

v_call: TRBV11-2
j_call: TRBJ2-1
cdr3_aa: CASSSLNEQFF

v_call: TRBV2
j_call: TRBJ1-1
cdr3_aa: CASSERQGNTEAFF

v_call: TRBV30
j_call: TRBJ2-5
cdr3_aa: CACGERQTQYF

v_call: TRBV3-1/TRBV3-2
j_call: TRBJ2-7
cdr3_aa: CASSPGASGQYEQYF

v_call: TRBV30
j_call: TRBJ1-5
cdr3_aa: CAWSSDRVAQPQHF

v_call: TRBV5-6
j_call: TRBJ1-2
cdr3_aa: CASSLGGTVGDYGYTF

v_call: TRBV6-2/TRBV6-3
j_call: TRBJ2-1
cdr3_aa: CASSYLLAAYNEQFF

v_call: TRBV6-5
j_call: TRBJ1-1
cdr3_aa: CASSPTGVNTEAFF

v_call: TRBV4-1
j_call: TRBJ1-2
cdr3_aa: CASSQEEIGGTYGYTF

v_call: TRBV6-1
j_call: TRBJ1-5
cdr3_aa: CASSEARVQPQHF

v_call: TRBV12-3/TRBV12-4
j_call: TRBJ2-2
cdr3_aa: CASRKLSAGELFF

v_call: TRBV10-2
j_call: TRBJ2-5
cdr3_aa: CASSVGAGETQYF

v_call: TRBV5-6
j_call: TRBJ1-6
cdr3_aa: CASSAGSEGSPLHF

v_call: TRBV3-1/TRBV3-2
j_call: TRBJ1-2
cdr3_aa: CASSQATTGWNYGYTF

v_call: TRBV29-1
j_call: TRBJ1-2
cdr3_aa: CSVGQGDYGYTF

v_call: TRBV27
j_call: TRBJ2-7
cdr3_aa: CASSSSIRGRYEQYF

v_call: TRBV6-1
j_call: TRBJ1-5
cdr3_aa: CASSDGQLYSNQPQHF

v_call: TRBV2
j_call: TRBJ1-5
cdr3_aa: CASRGTGNNQPQHF